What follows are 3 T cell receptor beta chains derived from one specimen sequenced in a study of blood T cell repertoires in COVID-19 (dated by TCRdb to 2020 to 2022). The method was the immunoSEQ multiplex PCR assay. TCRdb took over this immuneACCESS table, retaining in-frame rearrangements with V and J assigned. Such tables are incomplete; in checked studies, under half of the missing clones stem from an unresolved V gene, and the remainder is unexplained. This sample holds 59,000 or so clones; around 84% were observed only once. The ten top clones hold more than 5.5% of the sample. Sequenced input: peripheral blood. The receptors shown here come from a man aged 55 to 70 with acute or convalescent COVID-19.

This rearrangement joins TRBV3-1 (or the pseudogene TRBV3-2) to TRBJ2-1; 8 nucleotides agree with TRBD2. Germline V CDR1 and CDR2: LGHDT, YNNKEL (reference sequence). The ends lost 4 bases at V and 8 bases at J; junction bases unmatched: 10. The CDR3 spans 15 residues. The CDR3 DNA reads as TGTGCCAGCAGCCTCCGGGGGGGCCGGACTCATGAGCAGTTCTTC. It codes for CASSLRGGRTHEQFF.

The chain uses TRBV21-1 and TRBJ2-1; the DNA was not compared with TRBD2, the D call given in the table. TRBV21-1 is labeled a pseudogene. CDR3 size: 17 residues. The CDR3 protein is CASSKPPGRGAGDEQFF. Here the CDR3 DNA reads TGTGCCAGCAGCAAACCCCCGGGGCGGGGGGCCGGAGATGAGCAGTTCTTC.

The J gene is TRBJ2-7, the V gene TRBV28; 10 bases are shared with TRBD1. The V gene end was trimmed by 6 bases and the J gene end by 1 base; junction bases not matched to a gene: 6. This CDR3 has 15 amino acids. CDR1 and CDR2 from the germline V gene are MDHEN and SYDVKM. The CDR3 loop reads CASRIGQGGSYEQYF. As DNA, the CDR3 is TGTGCCAGCAGAATAGGACAGGGGGGGTCCTACGAGCAGTACTTC.